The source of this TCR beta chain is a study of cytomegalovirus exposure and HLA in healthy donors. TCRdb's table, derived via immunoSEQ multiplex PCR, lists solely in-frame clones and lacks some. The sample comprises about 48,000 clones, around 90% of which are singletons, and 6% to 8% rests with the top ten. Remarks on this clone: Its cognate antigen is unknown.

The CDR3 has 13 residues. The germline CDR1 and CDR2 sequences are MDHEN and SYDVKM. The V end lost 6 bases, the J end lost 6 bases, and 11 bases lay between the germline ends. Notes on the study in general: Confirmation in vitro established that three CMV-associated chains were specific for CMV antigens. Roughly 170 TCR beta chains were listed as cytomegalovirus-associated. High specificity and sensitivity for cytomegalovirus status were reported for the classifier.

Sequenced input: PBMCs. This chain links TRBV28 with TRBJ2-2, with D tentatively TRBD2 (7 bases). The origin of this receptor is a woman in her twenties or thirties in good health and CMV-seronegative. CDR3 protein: CASSLGGAGELFF. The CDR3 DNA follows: TGTGCCAGCAGCCTAGGGGGGGCCGGGGAGCTGTTTTTT.